Listed below are T cell receptor beta chains from one sample, sequenced in a study of blood T cell repertoires in COVID-19. TCRdb's table, derived via immunoSEQ multiplex PCR, lists solely in-frame clones and lacks some. Here the sample spans 50,000 to 65,000 clones, roughly two thirds being singletons. Sequenced input: peripheral blood. These receptors all stem from a woman in her 70s with COVID-19, enrolled during active disease. Each CDR3 is given with its conserved first and last residue.

TRBV10-1	TRBJ2-3	CASSAPWGPAQYF
TRBV7-4	TRBJ2-1	CASSLAQASGRSSYNEQFF
TRBV7-2	TRBJ2-5	CASSGDGSQETQYF
TRBV6-6	TRBJ1-5	CATGTGARQPQHF
TRBV9	TRBJ2-1	CASSGSSSGRANEQFF
TRBV6-6	TRBJ2-3	CASRTRLRATDTQYF
TRBV6-1	TRBJ1-1	CASSEAGGMNTEAFF
TRBV7-8	TRBJ2-7	CASSSWDSSYEQYF
TRBV18	TRBJ2-5	CASSPVNAEKETQYF
TRBV7-9	TRBJ2-5	CASGQFGTAQETQYF
TRBV2	TRBJ1-2	CASTEGRGGYTF
TRBV12-3/TRBV12-4	TRBJ1-1	CASRGSPNTEAFF
TRBV19	TRBJ1-2	CASSTLFTGSPYGYTF
TRBV3-1/TRBV3-2	TRBJ1-2	CASSALDSIYGYTF
TRBV11-2	TRBJ2-7	CASSLVPLGLITYEQYF
TRBV9	TRBJ2-7	CASSPYSSYEQYF
TRBV10-3	TRBJ1-1	CAISDGGFGLGTEAFF
TRBV9	TRBJ2-2	CASSVDRTGVGGELFF
TRBV3-1/TRBV3-2	TRBJ1-6	CASSQVGTGNSPLHF
TRBV7-8	TRBJ1-6	CASSSQGPNSPLHF
TRBV7-2	TRBJ1-3	CASSSSGGTSGNTIYF
TRBV5-1	TRBJ2-2	CASSLMGGVNTGELFF
TRBV9	TRBJ2-3	CASSVRDRGYTQYF
TRBV19	TRBJ2-7	CASSIYRQGEQYF
TRBV11-2	TRBJ1-4	CASSLKGDPTNEKLFF
TRBV10-3	TRBJ2-3	CAISQNGEDTQYF
TRBV6-5	TRBJ2-3	CASSWRGGDTQYF
TRBV7-2	TRBJ2-3	CASSSPTDTDTQYF
TRBV12-2	TRBJ1-5	CASRPKGREGNQPQHF
TRBV19	TRBJ2-2	CASSSQGARWGELFF
TRBV19	TRBJ2-5	CASSYYGGQETQYF
TRBV19	TRBJ2-5	CASSIFQGGGQETQYF
TRBV5-1	TRBJ2-3	CASGPGQGTGTDTQYF
TRBV19	TRBJ1-2	CASSIEGQGNYGYTF
TRBV5-1	TRBJ2-7	CASSLRWGGIYEQYF
TRBV9	TRBJ1-1	CASSFGQGGTEAFF